This TCR beta chain was recorded in a study of cytomegalovirus exposure and HLA in healthy donors. With regard to this clone: No antigen is known for it.

The germline CDR1 and CDR2 sequences are SGDLS and YYNGEE. This CDR3 is built from 14 residues. V lost 4 bases to trimming and J lost 0 bases; unmatched junction nucleotides: 4. Findings and limits, study-wide: Among TCR sequences, most were rare, though some public TCRs appeared in many donors. HLA allele associations emerged for some 16,000 TCR beta sequences in a later analysis, at 0.05 false discovery rate.

Primers for the PCR totalled 60 Vbeta and 13 Jbeta. TCRdb's copy holds only in-frame clones and misses some; the assay was immunoSEQ multiplex PCR. The sample includes under 250,000 clones, about 81% seen only once; the top ten take less than 3.5%. The rearrangement links TRBV9 to TRBJ2-7, with 7 bases identical to TRBD2. The sequence derives from a woman aged 40 to 50 in good health and CMV-seronegative. What was sequenced was PBMCs. Written as DNA, the CDR3 is TGTGCCAGCAGCCCAGGGACTAACTCCTACGAGCAGTACTTC. This codes for CASSPGTNSYEQYF.